This TCR beta chain was found in a study of cytomegalovirus exposure and HLA in healthy donors. General study results and limits: Per a prior analysis, the majority of TCR beta V segments were productive roughly 87% or roughly 30% of the time.

The primer mix had 60 Vbeta and 13 Jbeta primers. This table comes from immunoSEQ multiplex PCR, and its TCRdb copy is limited to in-frame clones, with some not included. The sample shows approximately 130,000 clones, around 75% of them seen only once. Remarks on this clone: What it binds is unknown.

V gave up 3 bases and J gave up 0 bases, with 9 bases separating them. This CDR3 is built from 16 residues. The germline CDR1 and CDR2 sequences are LNHDA and SQIVND (reference sequence). Sequenced sample: PBMCs. J is TRBJ2-6 and V is TRBV19, with unresolved D. The source is a man aged 25-45 years in good health and CMV-seronegative. The CDR3 DNA reads as TGTGCCAGTAGTATGTGGGCATCCTCTGGGGCCAACGTCCTGACTTTC. Residues: CASSMWASSGANVLTF.